This T cell receptor (beta chain) was obtained from a study of T cells after yellow fever vaccination (dated by TCRdb to the late 2010s). In the study overall: Libraries from fractions with low cell numbers were prepared with the SMART-Seq v4 Ultra Low Input RNA kit. To follow T-cell clones before and after primary and booster YFV17D yellow fever vaccination, bulk TCR alpha and beta repertoires were sequenced over time. The cohort comprised two healthy male donors, one aged 18 to 29 and one aged 30 to 40 years. Blood was drawn at multiple timepoints before and after primary and secondary immunization, with bulk PBMC replicates and cell subsets isolated.

Sequencer: Illumina NovaSeq 6000. TCR cDNA was made using 5'RACE template switching, a step that added a universal primer site and unique molecular identifiers. Priming for cDNA synthesis came from both the TCR alpha and TCR beta constant segments. Library amplification involved two PCR steps, and the second step added sample barcodes and sequencing adapters. Libraries were sequenced on Illumina HiSeq 2500 (2x100 bp) or NovaSeq (2x150 bp). The paper's processing steps were these. Reads were demultiplexed and collapsed into UMI consensus sequences with MIGEC, and V(D)J alignment was performed with MiXCR. Vaccine-responding clonotypes were defined with edgeR using replicate PBMC samples, requiring FDR below 0.01 and a log2 fold change above 5 up to day 15. Bulk clonotypes were assigned CD4 or CD8 identity according to which sequenced CD4 or CD8 repertoire held them at higher abundance. TCRdb reworked the public reads: Q25 trimming with fastp, MiXCR clone assembly, productive beta chains retained. Each CDR3 protein appears once, grouped with its most common genes and DNA. The V and J calls were determined by TCRdb, not by the authors. Across this sample there are 150,000 to 200,000 distinct CDR3 sequences, with approximately 10% seen only once. The ten largest clones capture about a third of the sample.

Overall study outcomes, separate from this receptor: The study included only two donors, which limits how far the findings can be generalized. FACS-sorted repertoires could contain abundant contaminating clonotypes from the bulk population, so computational filtering was required. A small fraction of clonotypes appeared in both the CD4 and CD8 compartments, likely as a result of convergent recombination. The secondary T-cell response was weaker than the primary response but faster, peaking on day 5 instead of day 15. After the booster, most of the clones that had expanded following primary vaccination were detected again (just under 97% of CD4 and 80% to 90% of CD8), which suggests that memory was broadly maintained.

Sequences SEHNR (CDR1) and FQNEAQ (CDR2) are obtained from the germline V gene (reference sequence). Its CDR3 holds 12 amino acids, cysteine through phenylalanine. Left in the record is the CDR3 DNA by itself, 36 bases read in frame from the first base. V is reduced by 3 bases and J by 2 bases, leaving a spacing of 5 bases between them. This sample's treatment or condition label indicates: live attenuated yellow fever vaccine strain. PBMCs were isolated from peripheral blood using a standard Ficoll-Paque protocol. Dynabeads CD4 and CD8 positive selection kits were used to isolate the CD4 and CD8 T-cell fractions. TriZol was used to extract RNA from bulk PBMCs, from CD4 and CD8 fractions, and from dextramer-positive and dextramer-negative fractions. Note on this clonotype: The target of this receptor is not known. Within one base of it there is no much larger clone, and no base qualities were kept.

This sequence originates from a man aged 18-30 years who received the YFV17D yellow fever vaccine. Material: CD8+ T cells sorted from PBMCs, obtained 45 days after the yellow fever booster vaccination. Here the chain combines TRBV7-9 and TRBJ2-7; the D gene cannot be resolved reliably. The sequence in DNA is TGTGCCAGCAGCTTGTCAGCCTACGAGCAGTACTTC. Its protein is CASSLSAYEQYF.